The clone carrying this TCR beta chain was recorded only once. Germline assignment: CDR1 MGHRA and CDR2 YSYEKL. Trimming took 3 bases from V and 7 from J, leaving 16 bases between them. The CDR3 has 15 residues. These data are taken from a study of shared clonotypes between healthy human individuals. Sequencing used immunoSEQ multiplex PCR; TCRdb keeps in-frame clones, though not all of them. The sample records 300,000 to 400,000 clones, less than 75% being singletons. The TCR was taken from a young man in good health. The sequencing sample was made of memory CD4+ T cells sorted from blood. As to subset: CD45RA-negative fraction. V is TRBV4-1 and J is TRBJ1-5; tentative D call: TRBD1 (5 bases). The CDR3 DNA is TGCGCCAGCAGCCACCCCGGGGCCCGGGGACAGCCCCAGCATTTT. It is translated as CASSHPGARGQPQHF.